This TCR beta chain was identified in a study of cytomegalovirus exposure and HLA in healthy donors. Findings and limits, study-wide: Rare TCR sequences predominated, though certain public TCRs were found in many donors. A few chains linked to CMV were shown in vitro to be specific for CMV antigens.

Germline-derived CDR1 and CDR2 are MNHEY and SVGAGI. CDR3 size: 14 residues. With 2 bases removed from V and 2 bases from J, the gap between germline ends came to 9 bases. Clones were sequenced by immunoSEQ multiplex PCR, and TCRdb holds only the in-frame ones, with some missing. The sample shows 95,000 to 150,000 clones, 94% of them seen only once. As regards this clone: Its antigen is unknown.

The sequenced sample was PBMCs. The chain employs TRBV6-5 and TRBJ2-5; D perhaps matches TRBD1 (6 bases). This receptor was taken from a woman in her late teens or twenties in good health and CMV-seronegative. In DNA form, the CDR3 reads TGTGCCAGCAGTTACACCACAGGGCAAGAGACCCAGTACTTC. Translated: CASSYTTGQETQYF.